These 13 T cell receptor beta chains came from one sample sequenced in a study of response to subunit inactivated influenza vaccine. From the RT-PCR reads, TCRdb called clonotypes with MiXCR, one entry per CDR3 protein. The profile shows fewer than 600,000 distinct CDR3 sequences, approximately 6.9% of them singletons. The sequencing used PBMCs from blood, collected roughly 24 months after vaccination. All receptors come from a man aged 50-75 years who received an inactivated influenza vaccine.

This clonotype came up a few times. The gene calls are TRBV20-1 and TRBJ2-2; D is undetermined. The CDR3 runs to 16 residues. The germline CDR1 and CDR2 sequences are DFQATT and SNEGSKA (reference sequence). V gave up 0 bases and J gave up 2 bases, with 13 bases separating them. The CDR3: CSARDLLGLNTGELFF. In DNA, the CDR3 is TGCAGTGCTAGAGATCTCTTAGGATTAAACACCGGGGAGCTGTTTTTT.

V is TRBV19 and J is TRBJ2-5; D possibly corresponds to TRBD2 (6 bases). Trimming left V 7 bases short and J 13 bases short, with 25 bases between. Germline V CDR1 and CDR2: LNHDA, SQIVND (reference sequence). The CDR3 has 14 residues. The CDR3 spells CASKLTPGRERLYF. The CDR3 DNA is TGTGCCAGTAAATTGACGCCCGGCCGGGAGCGGTTGTACTTC.

This clonotype was observed at least ten times. The chain combines TRBV11-2 with TRBJ2-1; TRBD1 is a possible D gene (5 bases). V lost 6 bases and J 6 bases, leaving 18 bases between the germline ends. The germline V gene has CDR1 SGHAT and CDR2 FQNNGV. The CDR3 consists of 15 residues. The CDR3 loop is CASRKIQGRGNEQFF. The CDR3 DNA follows: TGTGCCAGCAGAAAAATTCAGGGTAGAGGCAATGAGCAGTTCTTC.

This clonotype has a handful of counts. The V call is TRBV15, the J call TRBJ2-1; TRBD2 aligns across 8 bases. The CDR3 contains 15 residues. The V gene's germline CDR1 is LNHNV and CDR2 YYDKDF (reference sequence). After removal of 5 bases from V and 4 bases from J, the junction contained 7 bases not matched to a gene. The CDR3: CATSGRTSQYNEQFF. The DNA of the CDR3 is TGTGCCACCAGCGGACGGACTAGCCAGTACAATGAGCAGTTCTTC.

This clonotype showed up just a few times. The gene calls are TRBV12-3 or TRBV12-4 and TRBJ1-1; no clear D. The CDR3 totals 12 residues. V lost 6 bases, J lost 6 bases, and 11 bases lay in between. The CDR3 loop is CASRPRAAEAFF. CDR3 coding DNA: TGTGCCAGCAGACCGCGGGCAGCTGAAGCTTTCTTT.

This clonotype appeared a few times. This sequence joins TRBV6-2 or TRBV6-3 and TRBJ2-6; D call uncertain. The CDR3 consists of 15 residues. V dropped 2 bases and J dropped 4 bases, with 9 bases sitting between them. Germline V gene sequence: CDR1 MNHEY, CDR2 SVGEGT. The DNA for the CDR3 is TGTGCCAGCAGTTACCAGGCTGAAGGGGCCAACGTCCTGACTTTC. Amino acids: CASSYQAEGANVLTF.

This clonotype was observed many times. The chain joins TRBV5-1 to TRBJ2-3; 9 nucleotides agree with TRBD2. The trim removed 1 base at V and 8 bases at J, leaving 2 bases unmatched. The CDR3 is 13 amino acids. Per the germline V gene, CDR1 is SGHRS and CDR2 is YFSETQ. The CDR3 protein is CASSLSGRSTQYF. CDR3 DNA sequence: TGCGCCAGCAGCTTGAGCGGGAGGTCTACGCAGTATTTT.

This clonotype appeared a few times. This chain joins TRBV11-2 and TRBJ2-7, with D possibly being TRBD1 (6 bases). From germline, CDR1 is SGHAT and CDR2 FQNNGV. V was cut by 0 bases and J by 1 base, with 10 bases left in between. This CDR3 comprises 15 residues. DNA of the CDR3: TGTGCCAGCAGCTTAGATCCTAGGGGGTCCTACGAGCAGTACTTC. It is translated as CASSLDPRGSYEQYF. The complete variable domain, with remaining parts taken from reference TRBV11-2 and TRBJ2-7, reads EAGVAQSPRYKIIEKRQSVAFWCNPISGHATLYWYQQILGQGPKLLIQFQNNGVVDDSQLPKDRFSAERLKGVDSTLKIQPAKLEDSAVYLCASSLDPRGSYEQYFGPGTRLTVT.

This clonotype has a count of ten or more. The chain links TRBV6-2 or TRBV6-3 to TRBJ2-7; D unresolved. The CDR3 consists of 16 residues. Germline values: CDR1 MNHEY, CDR2 SVGEGT. The V end lost 7 bases, the J end lost 0 bases, and 19 bases lay between the germline ends. CDR3 bases: TGTGCCAGCACCTACGAATGGGAACGCGGCTCCTACGAGCAGTACTTC. It codes for CASTYEWERGSYEQYF.

The chain couples TRBV5-4 to TRBJ2-1, with 10 bases that match TRBD2. CDR3 length equals 15 residues. V trimming: 3 bases; J trimming: 3 bases; junction bases outside the gene matches: 3. The germline CDR1 and CDR2 sequences are SGHNT and YYREEE (reference sequence). This chain's CDR3 is CASSSPSGGYNEQFF. The DNA for the CDR3 is TGTGCCAGCAGCTCTCCTAGCGGGGGCTACAATGAGCAGTTCTTC.

This clonotype was recorded a few times. V is TRBV12-3 or TRBV12-4 and J is TRBJ2-7, with unresolved D. The V and J ends lost 5 bases and 5 bases respectively, with 22 bases between them. This CDR3 comprises 16 residues. The CDR3, as DNA: TGTGCCAGCAGTAGCCGGGCCAATGCTTTTGGGGACGAGCAGTACTTC. It is translated as CASSSRANAFGDEQYF.

This clonotype was seen many times. The chain joins TRBV2 to TRBJ2-3; D gene uncertain. Germline-derived CDR1 and CDR2 are SNHLY and FYNNEI. CDR3 length: 10 residues. Between the trimmed V and J ends, which lost 10 bases and 5 bases, there was a span of 7 bases. The CDR3 loop is CAIEEDTQYF. DNA for the CDR3: TGTGCCATCGAGGAAGATACGCAGTATTTT.

This clonotype was seen a few times. The chain couples TRBV7-9 to TRBJ2-1; D might be TRBD1 or TRBD2, each matching 5 bases. CDR1 SEHNR and CDR2 FQNEAQ come from the germline V gene (reference sequence). Trimming removed 6 bases from V and 7 bases from J, with 22 bases in between. The CDR3 contains 16 residues. The CDR3 reads CASSQNSRGLRNEQFF. DNA of the CDR3: TGTGCCAGCAGTCAAAATTCGAGGGGCTTAAGGAATGAGCAGTTCTTC.